Each of the 2 T cell receptor beta chains below was sequenced from the same sample in a study of vaccination effects on CD4 cells after COVID-19. Some clones are missing from TCRdb's copy, which holds only in-frame ones; the method was immunoSEQ multiplex PCR. The sample lists about 37,000 clones, around 67% seen once, with roughly 33% in the top ten. Within the ViraFEST assay, antigen-specific CD4+ T cells underwent expansion with viral peptide pools prior to sequencing. The culture ran for 10 days before CD4+ T cells were isolated. This individual contracted SARS-CoV-2 between March and December 2020, as verified by PCR. Antigen specificity for these receptors is unknown. The source material was CD4+ T cells from PBMCs cultured with a peptide pool, sampled before COVID-19 vaccination. These receptor sequences come from a human donor who had a prior SARS-CoV-2 infection.

This clone was seen just once. CDR3 sequence reads: CASSPIGNSGANVLTF. The CDR3 DNA follows: TGTGCCAGCAGTCCCATTGGGAACTCTGGGGCCAACGTCCTGACTTTC. The gene calls are TRBV7-3 and TRBJ2-6; D is ambiguous. Germline V gene lookup returns CDR1 SGHTA and CDR2 FQGTGA. Trimming removed 6 bases from V and 0 bases from J, with 12 bases in between. The CDR3 runs 16 residues. Full variable domain (outside the CDR3, taken from reference TRBV7-3 and TRBJ2-6): GAGVSQTPSNKVTEKGKYVELRCDPISGHTALYWYRQSLGQGPEFLIYFQGTGAADDSGLPNDRFFAVRPEGSVSTLKIQRTERGDSAVYLCASSPIGNSGANVLTFGAGSRLTVL.

The V gene is TRBV9, the J gene TRBJ2-3, with 14 bases matching TRBD2. The germline CDR1 and CDR2 sequences are SGDLS and YYNGEE. The CDR3 sequence is 16 residues long. V shed 3 bases and J 5 bases; nucleotides not matched to a gene: 5. CDR3 sequence reads: CASSAKTSGRVDTQYF. The CDR3 DNA reads TGTGCCAGCAGCGCGAAGACTAGCGGGAGGGTAGATACGCAGTATTTT. Full variable domain (remainder filled in from reference TRBV9 and TRBJ2-3): DSGVTQTPKHLITATGQRVTLRCSPRSGDLSVYWYQQSLDQGLQFLIQYYNGEERAKGNILERFSAQQFPDLHSELNLSSLELGDSALYFCASSAKTSGRVDTQYFGPGTRLTVL.